Each of the 21 T cell receptor beta chains below was sequenced from the same sample in a study of blood T cell repertoires in COVID-19. TCRdb keeps only in-frame clones here, not all; method: immunoSEQ multiplex PCR. The sample gives about 310,000 clones, approximately 90% of which show up once; approximately 2.4% is in the top ten. Sequenced: peripheral blood. Receptors originate from a man aged 18 to 29 with active or convalescent COVID-19.

The chain couples TRBV5-5 to TRBJ1-5, with 8 bases lining up with TRBD1. Germline V gene data show CDR1 as SGHKS and CDR2 as YYEKEE (reference sequence). V lost 1 base and J lost 4; bases outside the gene matches: 4. There are 15 residues in the CDR3. This chain's CDR3 is CASSLTGGFNQPQHF. CDR3 coding DNA: TGTGCCAGCAGCTTGACAGGGGGGTTTAATCAGCCCCAGCATTTT.

The rearrangement joins TRBV19 to TRBJ2-2; a possible D gene is TRBD1 (6 bases). Trimming took off 10 bases at V and 5 bases at J, with 17 bases between the two ends. The germline V gene has CDR1 LNHDA and CDR2 SQIVND (reference sequence). This CDR3 comprises 14 residues. The CDR3 here is CATDFPGTTGELFF. In DNA form, the CDR3 reads TGTGCCACCGATTTCCCAGGGACAACCGGGGAGCTGTTTTTT.

The J gene is TRBJ2-7, the V gene TRBV6-6; the D gene is possibly TRBD1 (6 bases). The CDR3 sequence is 15 residues long. The V end lost 2 bases, the J end lost 0 bases, and 11 bases lay between the germline ends. CDR1 and CDR2 from the germline V gene are MNHNY and SVGAGI (reference sequence). CDR3 residues: CASSYEQGSSYEQYF. The CDR3 DNA reads as TGTGCCAGCAGTTACGAACAGGGAAGCTCCTACGAGCAGTACTTC.

V and J are TRBV11-2 and TRBJ1-1, with 8 bases identical to TRBD1. In germline, CDR1 is SGHAT, CDR2 FQNNGV. J lost 4 bases, V lost 4 bases, and 5 bases had no gene match. This CDR3 has 14 amino acids. The CDR3 protein is CASSYGQGGTEAFF. Here the CDR3 DNA reads TGTGCCAGCAGCTATGGACAGGGCGGCACTGAAGCTTTCTTT.

CDR3 nucleotides: TGTGCCAGCAGCGGTGGCGGGACAGCCTACGAGCAGTACTTC. This translates into CASSGGGTAYEQYF. The chain has TRBV9 and TRBJ2-7; possibly TRBD1 for D (7 bases). The CDR3 is 14 residues long. The V gene's germline CDR1 is SGDLS and CDR2 YYNGEE. Trimming left V 3 bases short and J 2 bases short, with 12 bases between.

V gene TRBV4-1 combines with J gene TRBJ1-2, with a tentative D call TRBD1 (6 bases). Looked up from germline, CDR1 is MGHRA and CDR2 is YSYEKL. Trimming took off 1 base at V and 8 bases at J, with 23 bases between the two ends. CDR3 length equals 17 residues. CDR3 in amino acids: CASSQGSPLQGKYGYTF. CDR3 nucleotide sequence: TGCGCCAGCAGCCAAGGAAGTCCTTTACAGGGAAAGTACGGCTACACCTTC.

J is TRBJ2-1 and V is TRBV7-2; TRBD1 agrees at 11 bases. Germline trimming cut 5 bases from V and 7 bases from J; bases unmatched to any gene: 10. Per germline, CDR1 SGHTA and CDR2 FQGNSA. The CDR3 covers 16 residues. The CDR3 nucleotides read TGTGCCAGCAGCCGCTACCCGGACAGGGGGCGTAATGAGCAGTTCTTC. Encoded protein: CASSRYPDRGRNEQFF. Supplemented by reference TRBV7-2 and TRBJ2-1, the full variable domain reads GAGVSQSPSNKVTEKGKDVELRCDPISGHTALYWYRQSLGQGLEFLIYFQGNSAPDKSGLPSDRFSAERTGGSVSTLTIQRTQQEDSAVYLCASSRYPDRGRNEQFFGPGTRLTVL.

This CDR3 is CSVMGQGYATNEKLFF. In DNA form, the CDR3 reads TGCAGCGTTATGGGACAGGGGTATGCAACTAATGAAAAACTGTTTTTT. The rearrangement links TRBV29-1 to TRBJ1-4, with TRBD1 matching 10 bases. Germline V CDR1 and CDR2: SQVTM, ANQGSEA. The V gene end was trimmed by 5 bases and the J gene end by 0 bases; junction bases not matched to a gene: 6. The CDR3 runs to 16 residues.

The chain couples TRBV11-3 to TRBJ2-5, with D unresolved. There are 11 residues in the CDR3. V lost 7 bases, J lost 5 bases, and 8 bases lay in between. CDR1 and CDR2 from the germline V gene are SGHNT and YENEEA. This CDR3 reads CASTTGETQYF. For the CDR3, the DNA is TGTGCCAGCACCACCGGGGAGACCCAGTACTTC.

The V and J genes are TRBV6-6 and TRBJ2-1; tentatively, D is TRBD2 (6 bases). The CDR3 sequence is 11 residues long. Looked up from germline, CDR1 is MNHNY and CDR2 is SVGAGI (reference sequence). V was trimmed by 6 bases and J by 10 bases, leaving 10 bases between them. The CDR3 loop reads CASSWGREQFF. As DNA, the CDR3 is TGTGCCAGCAGCTGGGGGAGGGAGCAGTTCTTC.

The chain uses TRBV19 and TRBJ1-1; D is unclear. Germline CDR1 LNHDA, CDR2 SQIVND (reference sequence). V lost 7 bases to trimming and J lost 3 bases, with 9 bases between them. The CDR3 is 12 amino acids. The CDR3 here is CASNDKYTEAFF. The CDR3, as DNA: TGTGCCAGTAATGACAAGTACACTGAAGCTTTCTTT.

V usage is TRBV5-1 and J usage is TRBJ2-5; perhaps TRBD1 as D (6 bases). Germline CDR1 and CDR2: SGHRS and YFSETQ. This CDR3 is built from 12 residues. V lost 4 bases and J 2 bases, leaving 6 bases between the germline ends. CDR3 sequence (DNA): TGCGCCAGCAGCGGACAGCAAGAGACCCAGTACTTC. It specifies CASSGQQETQYF.

The chain uses TRBV6-5 and TRBJ2-7; D perhaps matches TRBD1 (6 bases). The ends were cut back, 6 bases at V and 4 bases at J, with 16 bases in the middle. This CDR3 is 14 amino acids long. Germline V gene lookup returns CDR1 MNHEY and CDR2 SVGAGI. The CDR3 reads CASRIRDTIYEQYF. CDR3 in DNA: TGTGCCAGCAGAATCCGGGACACCATTTACGAGCAGTACTTC.

This chain joins TRBV3-1 (or the pseudogene TRBV3-2) and TRBJ2-7; 7 nucleotides line up with TRBD1. The CDR3 consists of 16 residues. CDR1 and CDR2 from the germline V gene are LGHDT and YNNKEL (reference sequence). V lost 0 bases and J lost 1; bases outside the gene matches: 6. Here the CDR3 reads CASSQDAGRGSYEQYF. The CDR3 DNA sequence: TGTGCCAGCAGCCAAGACGCGGGCAGGGGGTCCTACGAGCAGTACTTC.

V gene TRBV2 combines with J gene TRBJ2-7; perhaps TRBD1 as D (6 bases). CDR1 is SNHLY and CDR2 is FYNNEI in the germline V gene. Trimming took 5 bases from V and 6 from J, leaving 14 bases between them. The CDR3 length is 13 residues. The CDR3 spells CASSWGPPSEQYF. CDR3 sequence (DNA): TGTGCCAGCAGTTGGGGGCCCCCCAGCGAGCAGTACTTC.

The V and J genes are TRBV28 and TRBJ1-5, with a possible D match to TRBD1 (6 bases). V lost 3 bases to trimming and J lost 5 bases, with 14 bases between them. The germline CDR1 and CDR2 sequences are MDHEN and SYDVKM. The CDR3 totals 15 residues. DNA of the CDR3: TGTGCCAGCAGTTTCCAAGGGACACCTTATCAGCCCCAGCATTTT. As protein: CASSFQGTPYQPQHF.

The V and J genes are TRBV7-9 and TRBJ1-2; 7 bases align to TRBD1. V lost 4 bases to trimming and J lost 7 bases; unmatched junction nucleotides: 12. CDR3 length: 15 amino acids. Germline V gives CDR1 SEHNR, CDR2 FQNEAQ (reference sequence). The CDR3 region is CASSSPRDSASGYTF. In nucleotides, the CDR3 is TGTGCCAGCAGCTCCCCCCGGGACAGTGCATCTGGCTACACCTTC.

This chain uses TRBV15 with TRBJ2-7; 10 nucleotides align to TRBD2. There are 16 residues in the CDR3. Germline V gene sequence: CDR1 LNHNV, CDR2 YYDKDF (reference sequence). V lost 4 bases to trimming and J lost 0 bases; unmatched junction nucleotides: 6. The CDR3 DNA sequence: TGTGCCACCAGCACCCGGACTAGCGGCTACTCCTACGAGCAGTACTTC. It codes for CATSTRTSGYSYEQYF.

V usage is TRBV7-2 and J usage is TRBJ2-1; the D gene is possibly TRBD2 (5 bases). V lost 2 bases and J 0 bases, leaving 11 bases between the germline ends. CDR1 is SGHTA, CDR2 FQGNSA, per germline. The CDR3 contains 16 residues. The CDR3 loop reads CASSLSRDTSYNEQFF. In nucleotides, the CDR3 is TGTGCCAGCAGCTTATCCCGGGATACCTCCTACAATGAGCAGTTCTTC.

The chain links TRBV3-1 (or the pseudogene TRBV3-2) to TRBJ1-1; 7 bases agree with TRBD1. The J segment lost 4 bases and the V segment lost 2 bases, leaving 13 bases of the junction unmatched. The CDR3 is 17 residues long. CDR1 is LGHDT and CDR2 is YNNKEL in the germline V gene (reference sequence). This chain's CDR3 is CASSQQKKGQGGTEAFF. The CDR3 DNA follows: TGTGCCAGCAGCCAACAGAAAAAGGGGCAGGGGGGCACTGAAGCTTTCTTT.

The DNA of the CDR3 is TGTGCCAGCATTCTTAGACCCGTGCTAGCGGGAGGTTCCAGAAGCTCCTACGAGCAGTACTTC. It specifies CASILRPVLAGGSRSSYEQYF. This chain connects TRBV7-8 to TRBJ2-7, with TRBD2 matching 11 bases. The CDR3 is made up of 21 amino acids. Germline V gene data show CDR1 as SGHVS and CDR2 as FQNEAQ. Trimming removed 7 bases from V and 0 bases from J; junction bases left unmatched: 23. The full variable domain, its missing parts supplied by reference TRBV7-8 and TRBJ2-7, is GAGVSQSPRYKVAKRGQDVALRCDPISGHVSLFWYQQALGQGPEFLTYFQNEAQLDKSGLPSDRFFAERPEGSVSTLKIQRTQQEDSAVYLCASILRPVLAGGSRSSYEQYFGPGTRLTVT.